This T cell receptor beta chain is drawn from a study of T cell changes during pregnancy in multiple sclerosis. Sequencing used immunoSEQ multiplex PCR; TCRdb keeps in-frame clones, though not all of them. The sample consists of around 70,000 clones, 90% to 95% of them appearing once. Germline values: CDR1 MNHEY, CDR2 SVGAGI. CDR3 length equals 14 residues. The V and J ends lost 6 bases and 2 bases respectively, with 14 bases between them. This TCR was sampled from a female donor in good health, enrolled as a control in a pregnancy study. This specimen was peripheral blood, taken in the second trimester of pregnancy. This sequence joins TRBV6-5 and TRBJ2-7; tentative D call: TRBD1 (8 bases). CDR3 nucleotides: TGTGCCAGCAGCGGACAGGGAGGGACCTACGAGCAGTACTTC. It is translated as CASSGQGGTYEQYF.